Listed below are T cell receptor beta chains from one sample, sequenced in a study of Graves' ophthalmopathy and Graves' hyperthyroidism. In TCRdb, the multiplex PCR reads were re-called with MiXCR into one record per CDR3 protein. The sample yields about 700,000 distinct CDR3 sequences, 40% seen once. The sequenced sample was peripheral blood. These receptors were obtained from an adult man with Graves' ophthalmopathy. Both conserved end residues are part of each CDR3. Fields, in order: J gene, D gene, clone size, V gene, CDR3 protein, CDR3 DNA. D genes are given only for firm matches. Not all rows give a size; the values are once, few, many and, for expanded clones, a class.

TRBJ1-2 TRBD1 few TRBV7-9 CASSQDRQGAWGYTF TGTGCCAGCAGCCAAGACCGACAGGGGGCATGGGGCTACACCTTC
TRBJ2-5 TRBD1 few TRBV28 CASSFIGTGEEETQYF TGTGCCAGCAGCTTTATTGGGACAGGGGAGGAAGAGACCCAGTACTTC
TRBJ2-2 NA few TRBV9 CASRQGSGNTGELFF TGTGCCAGCAGGCAGGGTTCGGGGAACACCGGGGAGCTGTTTTTT
TRBJ2-5 TRBD1 few TRBV7-7 CASSADRGWETQYF TGTGCTAGCAGCGCCGACAGGGGATGGGAGACCCAGTACTTC
TRBJ2-5 NA NA TRBV5-4 CASTTLQDRQETQYF TGTGCCAGCACCACCCTCCAGGATAGACAAGAGACCCAGTACTTC
TRBJ2-7 NA NA TRBV7-9 CASSLRQNLNEQYF TGTGCCAGCAGCTTACGACAGAACCTAAACGAGCAGTACTTC
TRBJ1-1 NA NA TRBV6-6 CASSRRGSTEAFF TGTGCCAGCAGCCGCAGGGGTTCCACTGAAGCTTTCTTT
TRBJ1-2 NA many TRBV7-9 CASSLDGGPNYGYTF TGTGCCAGCAGCTTAGATGGGGGGCCTAACTATGGCTACACCTTC
TRBJ1-6 NA NA TRBV25-1 CASSDSAGGAYNSPLHF TGTGCCAGCAGTGATAGTGCCGGGGGCGCCTATAATTCACCCCTCCACTTT
TRBJ2-7 TRBD1 once TRBV10-3 CASSYSRDSNYEQYF TGTGCCAGCAGTTACTCGAGGGACAGTAATTACGAGCAGTACTTC
TRBJ2-7 NA NA TRBV7-9 CASSPGGGGSYEQYF TGTGCCAGCAGCCCCGGTGGTGGGGGTTCCTACGAGCAGTACTTC
TRBJ2-7 NA many TRBV29-1 CSVVRPEGAYEQYF TGCAGCGTTGTACGGCCGGAGGGGGCCTACGAGCAGTACTTC
TRBJ2-2 NA NA TRBV25-1 CASTREGTNTGELFF TGTGCCAGCACGAGGGAAGGGACTAACACCGGGGAGCTGTTTTTT
TRBJ1-1 NA many TRBV7-2 CASSFGSMNTEAFF TGTGCCAGCAGCTTTGGATCCATGAACACTGAAGCTTTCTTT
TRBJ1-5 TRBD1 NA TRBV7-9 CASSSGTGGRQPQHF TGTGCCAGCAGCTCGGGGACAGGGGGGCGTCAGCCCCAGCATTTT
TRBJ2-7 TRBD1 few TRBV3-1 CASSQELDREQYF TGTGCCAGCAGCCAAGAACTGGACAGGGAGCAGTACTTC
TRBJ2-5 NA few TRBV10-1 CASSEDGRGRTQYF TGCGCCAGCAGCGAGGACGGACGGGGAAGGACCCAGTACTTC
TRBJ1-5 TRBD1 few TRBV10-3 CASSRSGQGAQPQHF TGTGCCAGCAGTCGATCGGGACAGGGGGCGCAGCCCCAGCATTTT
TRBJ2-2 TRBD2 few TRBV7-9 CASSPSGSAGELFF TGTGCCAGCAGCCCAAGCGGGAGTGCCGGGGAGCTGTTTTTT
TRBJ1-5 NA few TRBV10-3 CASSYSAGQGNNQPQHF TGTGCCAGCAGTTACTCGGCGGGGCAGGGGAACAATCAGCCCCAGCATTTT
TRBJ1-1 NA many TRBV7-8 CASSLGDRHVTEAFF TGTGCCAGCAGCTTAGGGGACCGGCATGTCACTGAAGCTTTCTTT